These T cell receptor beta chains were read from a single sample in a study of blood T cell repertoires in COVID-19. Here immunoSEQ multiplex PCR was the method, and the copy in TCRdb shows in-frame clones only, minus some. The repertoire holds about 150,000 clones, approximately 84% seen once, with approximately 2.6% in the top ten. Sample: peripheral blood. The source is an elderly woman with COVID-19, enrolled during active disease. Each CDR3 is given with its conserved first and last residue. Fields, in order: CDR3 DNA, CDR3 protein, D gene, clone size, J gene, V gene. A D gene is named only where the DNA matches it firmly. Only some rows state a clone size, as once, few, many or a class for expanded clones.

CDR3nt: TGTGCCAGCAGCCCAACTAGCGGTTTTTCCTACGAGCAGTACTTC
CDR3aa: CASSPTSGFSYEQYF
d_gene: TRBD2
abundance: NA
j_gene: TRBJ2-7
v_gene: TRBV9

CDR3nt: TGTGCCAGCAGCGCGACTATAACCGGCAATGAGCAGTTCTTC
CDR3aa: CASSATITGNEQFF
d_gene: NA
abundance: NA
j_gene: TRBJ2-1
v_gene: TRBV7-9

CDR3nt: TGTGCCAGCAGCTCTACAGCGGGAGCCCTCCAAGAGACCCAGTACTTC
CDR3aa: CASSSTAGALQETQYF
d_gene: TRBD2
abundance: NA
j_gene: TRBJ2-5
v_gene: TRBV7-2

CDR3nt: TGTGCCAGCAGCCCGACAGGGGTCGGGGCCAACGTCCTGACTTTC
CDR3aa: CASSPTGVGANVLTF
d_gene: TRBD1
abundance: NA
j_gene: TRBJ2-6
v_gene: TRBV7-3

CDR3nt: TGCGCCAGCAGCCCCACTAGCGGGAGTCACAATGAGCAGTTCTTC
CDR3aa: CASSPTSGSHNEQFF
d_gene: TRBD2
abundance: NA
j_gene: TRBJ2-1
v_gene: TRBV5-1

CDR3nt: TGTGCCAGCAGCCAAGGGGCTTGGGAGGAGACCCAGTACTTC
CDR3aa: CASSQGAWEETQYF
d_gene: NA
abundance: NA
j_gene: TRBJ2-5
v_gene: TRBV14

CDR3nt: TGTGCCAGCAGCTTGGTCATTGGCGGGGGCTACACCTTC
CDR3aa: CASSLVIGGGYTF
d_gene: NA
abundance: NA
j_gene: TRBJ1-2
v_gene: TRBV5-5

CDR3nt: TGTGCCAGCAGCCCGGGACTAGCGGGAGTTAACGAGCAGTACTTC
CDR3aa: CASSPGLAGVNEQYF
d_gene: TRBD2
abundance: NA
j_gene: TRBJ2-7
v_gene: TRBV11-3

CDR3nt: TGTGCCAGCAGAATATCTAGCGGGAGGGCTTCCGAGCAGTACTTC
CDR3aa: CASRISSGRASEQYF
d_gene: TRBD2
abundance: NA
j_gene: TRBJ2-7
v_gene: TRBV28

CDR3nt: TGTGCCAGCAGCCAAGCGCCCCTAGCGGCGGATACGCAGTATTTT
CDR3aa: CASSQAPLAADTQYF
d_gene: TRBD2
abundance: NA
j_gene: TRBJ2-3
v_gene: TRBV3-1/TRBV3-2

CDR3nt: TGTGCCAGCAGCTTAGGGGACAGGCCGAACGGGCCCCAGCATTTT
CDR3aa: CASSLGDRPNGPQHF
d_gene: TRBD1
abundance: NA
j_gene: TRBJ1-5
v_gene: TRBV11-2

CDR3nt: TGTGCCAGCCGCCGGGACAGCTATTTTTCACCCCTCCACTTT
CDR3aa: CASRRDSYFSPLHF
d_gene: TRBD1
abundance: few
j_gene: TRBJ1-6
v_gene: TRBV2

CDR3nt: TGTGCCAGCACTGACTATCCCCCCCCGGCTTTCTTT
CDR3aa: CASTDYPPPAFF
d_gene: NA
abundance: NA
j_gene: TRBJ1-1
v_gene: TRBV2

CDR3nt: TGTGCCAGTAGTTCGAGGGACAGACTTAGTGGCTACACCTTC
CDR3aa: CASSSRDRLSGYTF
d_gene: TRBD1
abundance: NA
j_gene: TRBJ1-2
v_gene: TRBV19

CDR3nt: TGTGCCAGCAGTTTAACGATCGGCGGCTTGAGCTCCTACGAGCAGTACTTC
CDR3aa: CASSLTIGGLSSYEQYF
d_gene: NA
abundance: NA
j_gene: TRBJ2-7
v_gene: TRBV27

CDR3nt: TGTGCCAGCAGCAGAAGACTAGCGGGGGGGACGAGGGAGCTGTTTTTT
CDR3aa: CASSRRLAGGTRELFF
d_gene: TRBD2
abundance: NA
j_gene: TRBJ2-2
v_gene: TRBV7-2

CDR3nt: TGTGCCAGCAGCACAGGAGGGCTTCGGTCACGGACCCAGTACTTC
CDR3aa: CASSTGGLRSRTQYF
d_gene: NA
abundance: NA
j_gene: TRBJ2-5
v_gene: TRBV7-2

CDR3nt: TGTGCCAGCAGTGCCCCGGGACTAGCGGAAGAGACCCAGTACTTC
CDR3aa: CASSAPGLAEETQYF
d_gene: TRBD2
abundance: NA
j_gene: TRBJ2-5
v_gene: TRBV28

CDR3nt: TGTGCCACCGCTCAGGGAAGCTCCTACGAGCAGTACTTC
CDR3aa: CATAQGSSYEQYF
d_gene: NA
abundance: NA
j_gene: TRBJ2-7
v_gene: TRBV12-3/TRBV12-4

CDR3nt: TGTGCCAGCAGCTTACCCCGGGGGGGACTAGTCATGGATACGCAGTATTTT
CDR3aa: CASSLPRGGLVMDTQYF
d_gene: TRBD2
abundance: NA
j_gene: TRBJ2-3
v_gene: TRBV7-2

CDR3nt: TGTGCCAGCTCACCAATCTTGACGGGAGATGAAGCTTTCTTT
CDR3aa: CASSPILTGDEAFF
d_gene: NA
abundance: NA
j_gene: TRBJ1-1
v_gene: TRBV18

CDR3nt: TGTGCCATCAGCAAGCAGGGAAACACTGAAGCTTTCTTT
CDR3aa: CAISKQGNTEAFF
d_gene: NA
abundance: NA
j_gene: TRBJ1-1
v_gene: TRBV10-3

CDR3nt: TGTGCCAGCTCAAGCGTCACTAGCGGGGGCTCTAGCACAGATACGCAGTATTTT
CDR3aa: CASSSVTSGGSSTDTQYF
d_gene: TRBD2
abundance: NA
j_gene: TRBJ2-3
v_gene: TRBV18

CDR3nt: TGTGCCAGCAGTTCGACAGGGCCGTTCGGGGAGCTGTTTTTT
CDR3aa: CASSSTGPFGELFF
d_gene: TRBD1
abundance: NA
j_gene: TRBJ2-2
v_gene: TRBV6-5

CDR3nt: TGTGCCAGCGCACCGGGACAACTGTACGAGCAGTACTTC
CDR3aa: CASAPGQLYEQYF
d_gene: NA
abundance: NA
j_gene: TRBJ2-7
v_gene: TRBV3-1/TRBV3-2

CDR3nt: TGTGCCAGCAGCTTAGCGTCGGTTCCGAATCACGAGCAGTACTTC
CDR3aa: CASSLASVPNHEQYF
d_gene: NA
abundance: NA
j_gene: TRBJ2-7
v_gene: TRBV7-9

CDR3nt: TGTGCCAGCAGTTACCAGCGGCAGTTTGAGACCCAGTACTTC
CDR3aa: CASSYQRQFETQYF
d_gene: NA
abundance: NA
j_gene: TRBJ2-5
v_gene: TRBV7-9